A single sample is the source of the 32 T cell receptor beta chains below, sequenced in a study of response to subunit inactivated influenza vaccine. One entry per CDR3 protein, called by TCRdb with MiXCR from the RT-PCR reads. The sample shows 550,000 to 650,000 distinct CDR3 sequences, 10% to 15% of them seen only once. The sequences come from PBMCs from blood, collected on the day of vaccination. These receptors were collected from a man aged 50 to 60 who received an inactivated influenza vaccine.

The chain couples TRBV2 to TRBJ2-3; D may be TRBD2 (5 bases). The CDR3 covers 14 residues. Germline CDR1 and CDR2: SNHLY and FYNNEI. Deletions cut 5 bases from V and 2 bases from J, with 11 bases between. The CDR3 region has the DNA TGTGCCAGCAGTCTCAGGACTCCCACAGATACGCAGTATTTT. Residues: CASSLRTPTDTQYF.

This clonotype was seen a handful of times. The chain combines TRBV6-2 or TRBV6-3 with TRBJ2-1, with 7 nucleotides matching TRBD1. CDR1 is MNHEY and CDR2 is SVGEGT in the germline V gene. The CDR3 has 15 amino acids. With V trimmed by 6 bases and J by 2 bases, 7 bases remained unmatched. The CDR3 coding sequence is TGTGCCAGCAGATACGGGCAGGGGGCCTACAATGAGCAGTTCTTC. Translation: CASRYGQGAYNEQFF.

The rearrangement links TRBV6-2 or TRBV6-3 to TRBJ1-5; maybe TRBD1 (5 bases). Trimming took 3 bases from V and 2 from J, leaving 11 bases between them. Germline V CDR1 and CDR2: MNHEY, SVGEGT. This CDR3 has 15 residues. CDR3 bases: TGTGCCAGCAGTTATCAGGGAGAGGGCAATCAGCCCCAGCATTTT. Translation gives CASSYQGEGNQPQHF.

This sequence joins TRBV11-2 and TRBJ2-4; D unclear. This CDR3 is built from 15 residues. Per the germline V gene, CDR1 is SGHAT and CDR2 is FQNNGV. V was pared by 5 bases and J by 4 bases, with 15 bases between. CDR3: CASSTEIAGKNIQYF. The CDR3 DNA is TGTGCCAGCAGCACGGAGATAGCTGGAAAAAACATTCAGTACTTC.

The chain links TRBV29-1 to TRBJ1-2; tentative D call: TRBD1 (5 bases). Germline CDR1 and CDR2: SQVTM and ANQGSEA. The CDR3 has 10 amino acids. Trimming left V 6 bases short and J 6 bases short, with 8 bases between. CDR3 region: CSVGTNGYTF. In DNA, the CDR3 is TGCAGCGTCGGGACGAATGGCTACACCTTC.

This chain joins TRBV28 and TRBJ1-6; D possibly corresponds to TRBD1 (5 bases). V lost 6 bases and J 10 bases, leaving 10 bases between the germline ends. The CDR3 extends over 12 amino acids. Germline CDR1 MDHEN, CDR2 SYDVKM. In nucleotides, the CDR3 is TGTGCCAGCAGCGGTGGGGCCTCACCCCTCCACTTT. Encoded protein: CASSGGASPLHF.

This clonotype was detected only a few times. The genes are TRBV29-1 and TRBJ2-7; 7 bases map to TRBD2. The length of the CDR3 is 13 residues. Germline CDR1 SQVTM, CDR2 ANQGSEA. V trimming: 4 bases; J trimming: 1 base; junction bases outside the gene matches: 4. The CDR3 protein is CSVALAYSYEQYF. The CDR3 coding sequence is TGCAGCGTTGCACTAGCGTATTCCTACGAGCAGTACTTC.

This clonotype was seen only a few times. The chain carries TRBV12-5 and TRBJ2-1, with D unresolved. Germline V gene sequence: CDR1 LGHNT, CDR2 FRNRAP. The V gene lost 3 bases and the J gene lost 10 bases, with 13 bases spanning the gap. This CDR3 contains 13 residues. CDR3 coding DNA: TGTGCTAGTGGTTTCGATCGATCAATAGAGCAGTTCTTC. Translated, it gives CASGFDRSIEQFF.

This clonotype was observed a few times. The chain employs TRBV28 and TRBJ2-4; the match to TRBD2 covers 12 bases. The CDR3 is 20 amino acids. V trimming: 5 bases; J trimming: 0 bases; junction bases outside the gene matches: 14. Germline-derived CDR1 and CDR2 are MDHEN and SYDVKM. In DNA, the CDR3 is TGTGCCAGCAGTAGACCGGGACTAGCGGGTCTGCCGCTAGCCAAAAACATTCAGTACTTC. This codes for CASSRPGLAGLPLAKNIQYF.

This clonotype was counted ten times or more. The CDR3: CASNPPGVSPLHF. The CDR3 coding sequence is TGTGCCAGCAACCCTCCGGGGGTTTCACCCCTCCACTTT. The gene calls are TRBV6-6 and TRBJ1-6, with D perhaps matching TRBD1 (5 bases). The CDR3 has 13 residues. Germline V gene lookup returns CDR1 MNHNY and CDR2 SVGAGI (reference sequence). V was trimmed by 7 bases and J by 9 bases, leaving 13 bases between them.

V and J are TRBV4-3 and TRBJ2-2, with 9 bases that match TRBD2. The CDR3 contains 18 residues. V gave up 0 bases and J gave up 1 base; unmatched junction bases: 6. Germline V CDR1 and CDR2: LGHNA, YSLEER. CDR3 residues: CASSQELGTSLNTGELFF. The DNA of the CDR3 is TGCGCCAGCAGCCAAGAATTAGGGACTAGCCTGAACACCGGGGAGCTGTTTTTT.

The table lists this clonotype with a few counts. The chain joins TRBV4-2 to TRBJ2-5; 9 bases are shared with TRBD2. V was clipped by 1 base and J by 5 bases; unmatched bases: 8. The CDR3 runs 16 residues. Germline V gene sequence: CDR1 LGHNA, CDR2 YNFKEQ. The CDR3 nucleotides read TGTGCCAGCAGCCAAGCTGCTAGCGGGGTGGCGGAGACCCAGTACTTC. Amino acids: CASSQAASGVAETQYF.

Only a few counts were recorded for this clonotype. The rearrangement joins TRBV4-2 to TRBJ2-1; 8 positions match TRBD2. The ends lost 4 bases at V and 4 bases at J; junction bases unmatched: 9. CDR3 length: 16 amino acids. Germline loops: CDR1 LGHNA, CDR2 YNFKEQ. The CDR3 reads CASSLQAGDGYNEQFF. The CDR3 DNA follows: TGTGCCAGCAGCCTACAAGCGGGAGATGGGTACAATGAGCAGTTCTTC.

This clonotype was found many times. V is TRBV6-5 and J is TRBJ2-1; 7 bases are a match to TRBD1. Germline CDR1 is MNHEY and CDR2 is SVGAGI. V was clipped by 5 bases and J by 5 bases; unmatched bases: 9. The CDR3 has 15 amino acids. In DNA, the CDR3 is TGTGCCAGCAGTACTCCCGGGACAGCCCACAATGAGCAGTTCTTC. It codes for CASSTPGTAHNEQFF.

This chain joins TRBV7-2 and TRBJ2-2; D is unclear. The V gene's germline CDR1 is SGHTA and CDR2 FQGNSA. Trimming stripped 4 bases from V and 0 bases from J, with 9 bases between. This CDR3 comprises 15 residues. The CDR3 spells CASSYRLTNTGELFF. The CDR3 nucleotides are TGTGCCAGCAGCTACAGATTAACGAACACCGGGGAGCTGTTTTTT.

In its sample, this clonotype was seen a few times. V and J are TRBV2 and TRBJ1-6, with unresolved D. Germline CDR1 and CDR2: SNHLY and FYNNEI. CDR3 length equals 15 residues. Trimming left V 7 bases short and J 0 bases short, with 10 bases between. The CDR3 region is CASMAVSSYNSPLHF. As DNA, the CDR3 is TGTGCCAGCATGGCCGTGAGCTCCTATAATTCACCCCTCCACTTT.

At least ten counts were recorded for this clonotype. V usage is TRBV7-2 and J usage is TRBJ1-1; D gene ambiguous. This CDR3 has 15 residues. Germline-derived CDR1 and CDR2 are SGHTA and FQGNSA. The V end lost 1 base, the J end lost 0 bases, and 9 bases lay between the germline ends. CDR3 region: CASSLDAALNTEAFF. CDR3 DNA sequence: TGTGCCAGCAGCTTAGACGCCGCTTTGAACACTGAAGCTTTCTTT.

This clonotype was detected only a few times. The chain combines TRBV29-1 with TRBJ2-6; tentatively, D is TRBD2 (5 bases). Per the germline V gene, CDR1 is SQVTM and CDR2 is ANQGSEA. CDR3 size: 14 residues. V was cut by 6 bases and J by 4 bases, with 13 bases left in between. The CDR3 DNA follows: TGCAGCGTAAAGAAGGCGGGCGGGGCCAACGTCCTGACTTTC. Amino acids: CSVKKAGGANVLTF.

This clonotype was counted a few times. The V and J genes are TRBV2 and TRBJ2-1; weak D call: TRBD2 (8 bases). Germline V lookup: CDR1 SNHLY, CDR2 FYNNEI. The CDR3 covers 20 residues. The ends were cut back, 4 bases at V and 0 bases at J, with 25 bases in the middle. CDR3 sequence: CASSGQGGLAGYSSYNEQFF. CDR3 DNA sequence: TGTGCCAGCAGTGGCCAAGGGGGCCTAGCGGGCTACAGCTCCTACAATGAGCAGTTCTTC.

This clonotype came up a few times. The chain uses TRBV20-1 and TRBJ2-7, with D possibly TRBD1 on 6 matching bases. This CDR3 has 12 amino acids. Germline CDR1 is DFQATT and CDR2 is SNEGSKA (reference sequence). The germline V and J ends were trimmed by 0 bases and 7 bases, with 10 bases remaining between them. The CDR3 spells CSARDGGQEQYF. The CDR3 DNA is TGCAGTGCTAGAGATGGGGGCCAAGAGCAGTACTTC.

This clonotype appeared a few times. The CDR3 region has the DNA TGTGCCAGCAGCCCCCGGACAGAACGGGGTGAGCAGTTCTTC. Translating gives CASSPRTERGEQFF. The chain carries TRBV3-1 and TRBJ2-1; possibly TRBD1 for D (6 bases). Germline CDR1 reads LGHDT; CDR2 reads YNNKEL (reference sequence). This CDR3 is built from 14 residues. Between the trimmed V and J ends, which lost 4 bases and 9 bases, there was a span of 16 bases.

The table lists this clonotype with a few counts. The chain is built from TRBV11-1 and TRBJ2-1, with D tentatively TRBD1 (7 bases). V was shortened by 8 bases and J by 7 bases, with 18 bases between the two germline ends. The V gene's germline CDR1 is SGHAT and CDR2 FQDESV (reference sequence). This CDR3 region has 14 residues. CDR3: CASGSGGIKNEQFF. The CDR3 DNA reads as TGTGCCAGCGGTTCAGGGGGGATTAAGAATGAGCAGTTCTTC.

This clonotype was counted between two and nine times. J is TRBJ2-7 and V is TRBV5-1, with D tentatively TRBD2 (5 bases). The CDR3 contains 13 residues. Germline V gene data show CDR1 as SGHRS and CDR2 as YFSETQ. The V and J ends lost 4 bases and 3 bases respectively, with 11 bases between them. CDR3 DNA sequence: TGCGCCAGCAGCCCGGGGTGGGGCTACGAGCAGTACTTC. Translated: CASSPGWGYEQYF.

The chain recombines TRBV7-6 with TRBJ2-7; TRBD1 aligns across 11 bases. V lost 5 bases and J lost 5; bases outside the gene matches: 5. There are 14 residues in the CDR3. Looked up from germline, CDR1 is SGHVS and CDR2 is FNYEAQ. The CDR3 bases are TGTGCCAGCAGCAGGGACAGGGGGATAGACGAGCAGTACTTC. Encoded protein: CASSRDRGIDEQYF.

This chain links TRBV5-1 with TRBJ2-5; D gene ambiguous. With 5 bases removed from V and 3 bases from J, the gap between germline ends came to 11 bases. The CDR3 contains 13 residues. Germline CDR1 SGHRS, CDR2 YFSETQ. CDR3 region: CASSINLKETQYF. For the CDR3, the DNA is TGCGCCAGCAGTATTAACCTAAAAGAGACCCAGTACTTC.

J is TRBJ1-2 and V is TRBV12-3 or TRBV12-4, with 9 bases that match TRBD1. The CDR3 has 14 amino acids. V lost 4 bases to trimming and J lost 8 bases; unmatched junction nucleotides: 8. DNA for the CDR3: TGTGCCAGCAGTTCCCGACAGGGGGTGGGAGGCTACACCTTC. This translates into CASSSRQGVGGYTF.

This chain links TRBV2 with TRBJ2-7; D unresolved. The CDR3 spans 11 residues. Trimming cost V 5 bases and J 3 bases, with 5 bases left between them. CDR1 and CDR2 from the germline V gene are SNHLY and FYNNEI. Here the CDR3 reads CASSNLYEQYF. CDR3 coding DNA: TGTGCCAGCAGTAACCTCTACGAGCAGTACTTC.

This clonotype has more than one count but fewer than ten. The chain combines TRBV11-2 with TRBJ2-1, with D possibly TRBD2 on 6 matching bases. There are 18 residues in the CDR3. The V gene's germline CDR1 is SGHAT and CDR2 FQNNGV. Trimming took off 2 bases at V and 0 bases at J, with 17 bases between the two ends. The CDR3 DNA is TGTGCCAGCAGCTTATACGGGACGGGAGCGAGCTCCTACAATGAGCAGTTCTTC. It is translated as CASSLYGTGASSYNEQFF. The whole variable domain, filled in from reference TRBV11-2 and TRBJ2-1, reads EAGVAQSPRYKIIEKRQSVAFWCNPISGHATLYWYQQILGQGPKLLIQFQNNGVVDDSQLPKDRFSAERLKGVDSTLKIQPAKLEDSAVYLCASSLYGTGASSYNEQFFGPGTRLTVL.

The chain has TRBV29-1 and TRBJ2-7, with TRBD1 matching 9 bases. The CDR3 has 14 amino acids. CDR1 SQVTM and CDR2 ANQGSEA come from the germline V gene. The V gene end was trimmed by 6 bases and the J gene end by 4 bases; junction bases not matched to a gene: 10. DNA of the CDR3: TGCAGCGTCGACCCCGGGACAGGGACGTACGAGCAGTACTTC. Encoded protein: CSVDPGTGTYEQYF.

This chain connects TRBV3-1 to TRBJ2-7; 12 bases align to TRBD2. Germline lookup yields CDR1 LGHDT and CDR2 YNNKEL (reference sequence). The CDR3 has 14 amino acids. V was pared by 7 bases and J by 3 bases, with 4 bases of the junction left unmatched. The CDR3 DNA reads as TGTGCCAGCACCTTGACTAGCGGGGGCTACGAGCAGTACTTC. Translating gives CASTLTSGGYEQYF.

This clonotype was observed a handful of times. The V call is TRBV20-1, the J call TRBJ1-2; D unclear. With 6 bases removed from V and 0 bases from J, the gap between germline ends came to 11 bases. The CDR3 extends over 13 amino acids. Germline CDR1 reads DFQATT; CDR2 reads SNEGSKA (reference sequence). The CDR3 protein is CSATPGTNYGYTF. The CDR3 DNA follows: TGCAGTGCGACCCCCGGGACTAACTATGGCTACACCTTC.

This clonotype has a handful of counts. The V and J genes are TRBV5-4 and TRBJ1-2; D not certain. The CDR3 is 13 amino acids. Germline loops: CDR1 SGHNT, CDR2 YYREEE (reference sequence). Deletions cut 3 bases from V and 8 bases from J, with 14 bases between. CDR3 sequence: CASSYSNYGGYTF. In DNA form, the CDR3 reads TGTGCCAGCAGCTATTCTAACTATGGCGGCTACACCTTC.